These 18 T cell receptor beta chains share one sample of origin, sequenced in a study of monozygotic twins with inflammatory bowel disease. TCRdb reanalyzed the 5' RACE reads and collapses them to one entry per CDR3 protein, without DNA. Its table lists more than 120,000 distinct CDR3 sequences. The sequencing input was blood. Every receptor here comes from a human donor with ulcerative colitis or Crohn's disease, or a healthy co-twin of an affected twin (not recorded which).

The gene calls are TRBV3-1 and TRBJ2-3; TCRdb selects TRBD1, and the lack of DNA leaves this call unchecked. CDR1 and CDR2 from the germline V gene are LGHDT and YNNKEL (reference sequence). This CDR3 has 15 residues. The chain's CDR3 is CASSQLWQGADTQYF.

The chain uses TRBV20-1 and TRBJ2-5; the TRBD1 assignment by TCRdb is unverifiable without DNA. The CDR3 extends over 13 amino acids. Germline CDR1 and CDR2: DFQATT and SNEGSKA (reference sequence). The CDR3 loop is CSPLGRNQETQYF.

CDR3 protein: CASSLTPSGANVLTF. V gene TRBV5-1 combines with J gene TRBJ2-6. CDR1 and CDR2 (germline): SGHRS, YFSETQ. The CDR3 covers 15 residues.

This sequence joins TRBV12-3 or TRBV12-4 and TRBJ2-2. The CDR3 is made up of 14 amino acids. The CDR3 sequence: CASSLGEDTGELFF.

The chain uses TRBV20-1 and TRBJ1-2; the TRBD1 assignment by TCRdb is unverifiable without DNA. Germline assignment: CDR1 DFQATT and CDR2 SNEGSKA (reference sequence). The CDR3 has 16 residues. The CDR3 protein is CSARDGQGLSYYGYTF.

The chain is built from TRBV4-3 and TRBJ2-1; there is no DNA to check the TCRdb D call of TRBD1. Per germline, CDR1 LGHNA and CDR2 YSLEER. This CDR3 region has 16 residues. The CDR3 sequence is CASSPRRDRLFNEQFF.

This chain links TRBV5-1 with TRBJ1-1. CDR3 size: 11 residues. CDR1 is SGHRS, CDR2 YFSETQ, per germline. CDR3 loop: CASSLEGEGFF. The full variable domain, completed using reference TRBV5-1 and TRBJ1-1, is KAGVTQTPRYLIKTRGQQVTLSCSPISGHRSVSWYQQTPGQGLQFLFEYFSETQRNKGNFPGRFSGRQFSNSRSEMNVSTLELGDSALYLCASSLEGEGFFGQGTRLTVV.

This chain connects TRBV13 to TRBJ1-5. The CDR3 consists of 14 residues. The germline CDR1 and CDR2 sequences are PRHDT and FYEKMQ (reference sequence). CDR3: CASSLKGSGQPQHF.

V usage is TRBV18 and J usage is TRBJ1-4; TCRdb's D call of TRBD1 is untestable without DNA. CDR3 length: 15 residues. CDR1 and CDR2 (germline): KGHSH, LQKENI. CDR3: CASSPIRDSNEKLFF.

The chain links TRBV20-1 to TRBJ1-5. CDR3 length: 13 amino acids. CDR1 and CDR2 from the germline V gene are DFQATT and SNEGSKA (reference sequence). CDR3 in amino acids: CSARVQINQPQHF.

The chain couples TRBV6-1 to TRBJ2-3; the TCRdb call, TRBD1, lacks DNA for checking. The germline gives CDR1 MNHNS, CDR2 SASEGT. CDR3 size: 14 residues. The CDR3 loop reads CASFSPWDTDTQYF.

The rearrangement joins TRBV7-2 to TRBJ2-5. This CDR3 contains 15 residues. Looked up from germline, CDR1 is SGHTA and CDR2 is FQGNSA. The CDR3 loop is CASSFLSSVQETQYF.

The CDR3 loop reads CASSQGRVRAGNTIYF. The chain employs TRBV4-3 and TRBJ1-3; TCRdb's assignment of TRBD1 cannot be checked, as there is no DNA. The CDR3 loop spans 16 amino acids. The germline gives CDR1 LGHNA, CDR2 YSLEER.

V is TRBV20-1 and J is TRBJ1-2; there is no DNA to check the TCRdb D call of TRBD1. Germline loops: CDR1 DFQATT, CDR2 SNEGSKA (reference sequence). The CDR3 loop spans 14 amino acids. CDR3 sequence reads: CSVTRQGSNYGYTF.

CDR3 sequence reads: CASSQFGGRSYNEQFF. This rearrangement joins TRBV6-1 to TRBJ2-1. CDR1 MNHNS and CDR2 SASEGT come from the germline V gene. This CDR3 region has 16 residues.

The chain uses TRBV11-1 and TRBJ1-2; TCRdb's D call, TRBD1, is unchecked because there is no DNA. Germline lookup yields CDR1 SGHAT and CDR2 FQDESV (reference sequence). This CDR3 spans 18 amino acids. CDR3 region: CASSLEFAGKGGNYGYTF.

This chain links TRBV7-2 with TRBJ2-1; there is no DNA to check the TCRdb D call of TRBD1. The CDR3 is made up of 15 amino acids. Germline V gene sequence: CDR1 SGHTA, CDR2 FQGNSA. The CDR3 protein is CASSTSGGPYNEQFF.

The rearrangement joins TRBV20-1 to TRBJ1-2; with no DNA, the TCRdb D assignment of TRBD1 cannot be verified. The V gene's germline CDR1 is DFQATT and CDR2 SNEGSKA (reference sequence). CDR3 size: 15 residues. CDR3 sequence reads: CSATPAGGAFGGYTF.